These 5 T cell receptor beta chains were sequenced from one sample in a study of T-cell reconstitution after alpha-beta-depleted transplantation in children. Unique molecular identifiers were used in preparing the TCRbeta library. TCRdb analysed the PCR reads with MiXCR anew, one entry per CDR3 protein. Among more than 200,000 distinct CDR3 sequences, roughly 8.3% were seen once, and the ten largest hold about a third. Sequenced material: PBMCs, mostly from graft donor cells, taken 360 days after TCRalphabeta/CD19-depleted stem cell transplant. These receptors all come from a male patient between 2 and 15 years old who had a stem cell transplant for acute myeloid leukemia, so the T cells may come from the graft donor.

In its sample, this clonotype was seen a few times. The chain employs TRBV27 and TRBJ1-1; D perhaps matches TRBD1 (6 bases). This CDR3 contains 16 residues. Between the trimmed V and J ends, which lost 6 bases and 0 bases, there was a span of 17 bases. Germline V gene sequence: CDR1 MNHEY, CDR2 SMNVEV (reference sequence). DNA for the CDR3: TGTGCCAGCAGCAAACGGGGGGCTTCTATGAACACTGAAGCTTTCTTT. This encodes CASSKRGASMNTEAFF.

This clonotype was seen many times. The gene calls are TRBV25-1 and TRBJ2-3; TRBD2 agrees at 10 bases. This CDR3 has 17 residues. V lost 0 bases, J lost 6 bases, and 9 bases stayed unmatched. Germline CDR1 MGHDK, CDR2 SYGVNS. The CDR3 here is CASSEYTSGRASDTQYF. CDR3 DNA: TGTGCCAGCAGTGAATACACCAGCGGGAGGGCGTCGGATACGCAGTATTTT.

This clonotype occurred many times. This chain uses TRBV20-1 with TRBJ2-7; D is undetermined. The CDR3 length is 12 residues. Trimming stripped 3 bases from V and 3 bases from J, with 9 bases between. CDR1 is DFQATT and CDR2 is SNEGSKA in the germline V gene (reference sequence). This CDR3 reads CSASGNSYEQYF. DNA of the CDR3: TGCAGTGCTAGCGGCAACAGCTACGAGCAGTACTTC.

V and J are TRBV29-1 and TRBJ2-2; D is unresolved. This CDR3 is 13 amino acids long. Germline V gives CDR1 SQVTM, CDR2 ANQGSEA. Trimming removed 6 bases from V and 4 bases from J, with 12 bases in between. The CDR3 here is CSVRESSTGELFF. The CDR3 DNA reads as TGCAGCGTACGTGAGAGTAGCACCGGGGAGCTGTTTTTT.

This clonotype was detected only a few times. This chain's CDR3 is CASSFQRVLNEQFF. Written as DNA, the CDR3 is TGTGCCAGCAGTTTCCAGCGAGTACTCAATGAGCAGTTCTTC. The chain is built from TRBV12-3 or TRBV12-4 and TRBJ2-1, with D unresolved. The CDR3 runs 14 residues. V lost 3 bases to trimming and J lost 6 bases, with 12 bases between them.